The sequence of this T cell receptor (beta chain) was determined in a study of shared clonotypes between healthy human individuals. Details on this clone: The antigen remains unidentified.

150 to 250 ng DNA, tens of thousands of T cell genomes, went into each sorted-subset replicate PCR. Some clones are missing from TCRdb's copy, which holds only in-frame ones; the method was immunoSEQ multiplex PCR. The table has fewer than 1.6 million clones, approximately 98.5% seen once. Study outcomes and limitations: A handful of donors showed sharing of around 5% of naive CD4 clonotypes. When compared with the clonotypes that were shared by all four sorted-subset donors, the non-shared clonotypes turned out to have lower generation probabilities.

The CDR3 runs 12 residues. Germline V gene sequence: CDR1 MDHEN, CDR2 SYDVKM. The V gene lost 1 base and the J gene lost 3 bases, with 4 bases spanning the gap. This receptor was obtained from a man aged 30 to 45 in good health. The chain joins TRBV28 to TRBJ2-7, with no clear D. Specimen: naive CD4+ T cells sorted from blood. Indicated subset: CD45RA+ positively selected. For the CDR3, the DNA is TGTGCCAGCAGTTTATATGGCTACGAGCAGTACTTC. Amino acid sequence: CASSLYGYEQYF.